The 10 T cell receptor beta chains listed next were all sequenced from one sample in a study of blood T cell repertoires in COVID-19 (dated by TCRdb to between 2020 and 2021). Library prep was done by the immunoSEQ multiplex PCR assay. This is the immuneACCESS table as TCRdb keeps it, with only in-frame sequences that have V and J called. A part of the clones is gone; compared with another copy, unresolved V genes explain less than half, and the rest is unexplained. This sample holds roughly 360,000 clones; roughly four fifths were observed only once. The ten biggest clones cover approximately 4.7% of the sample. The sequencing input was PBMCs or T cells enriched from blood (not recorded which). Receptors were obtained from a woman in her forties or fifties who had recovered from COVID-19.

This chain uses TRBV19 with TRBJ1-1; maybe TRBD1 (6 bases). CDR3 length: 15 residues. V was trimmed by 5 bases and J by 3 bases, leaving 16 bases between them. Germline V CDR1 and CDR2: LNHDA, SQIVND (reference sequence). The CDR3 bases are TGTGCCAGTAGTGAACAGGGATCGAGGTACACTGAAGCTTTCTTT. Translation: CASSEQGSRYTEAFF.

V usage is TRBV7-2 and J usage is TRBJ1-2, with 7 bases fitting TRBD1. Per the germline V gene, CDR1 is SGHTA and CDR2 is FQGNSA. The CDR3 consists of 15 residues. The V segment lost 3 bases and the J segment 6 bases; nucleotides outside the gene matches: 10. This CDR3 is CASSFRDSSRDGYTF. In DNA form, the CDR3 reads TGTGCCAGCAGCTTCCGGGACAGCTCCAGGGATGGCTACACCTTC.

The chain links TRBV10-3 to TRBJ1-4; 9 nucleotides line up with TRBD1. With V trimmed by 2 bases and J by 6 bases, 10 bases remained unmatched. The CDR3 contains 17 residues. Germline CDR1 is ENHRY and CDR2 is SYGVKD. The CDR3 spells CAISEPGTGLLYEKLFF. As DNA, the CDR3 is TGTGCCATCAGTGAGCCCGGGACAGGGCTCTTGTATGAAAAACTGTTTTTT.

The chain recombines TRBV7-2 with TRBJ1-1, with D possibly being TRBD1 (6 bases). Trimming took off 5 bases at V and 6 bases at J, with 25 bases between the two ends. Per germline, CDR1 SGHTA and CDR2 FQGNSA. The CDR3 loop spans 17 amino acids. This chain's CDR3 is CASSQVGASHRGSEAFF. CDR3 DNA sequence: TGTGCCAGCAGCCAGGTGGGGGCCTCCCATCGAGGCTCTGAAGCTTTCTTT.

A few counts support this clone. The chain joins TRBV7-9 to TRBJ1-1; D not certain. From germline, CDR1 is SEHNR and CDR2 FQNEAQ (reference sequence). Trimming shortened V by 3 bases and J by 1 base, and 12 bases separated the two germline ends. This CDR3 contains 15 residues. Here the CDR3 DNA reads TGTGCCAGCAGCTTGGGCCTTCTTCGGAACACTGAAGCTTTCTTT. This gives the protein CASSLGLLRNTEAFF.

This clone was seen only a few times. J is TRBJ1-3 and V is TRBV5-4; 7 bases line up with TRBD1. CDR3 length: 15 residues. CDR1 is SGHNT and CDR2 is YYREEE in the germline V gene (reference sequence). Unmatched junction bases numbered 6, after V lost 4 bases and J lost 2 bases. The CDR3 is CASSVDRVTGNTIYF. CDR3 bases: TGTGCCAGCAGCGTTGACAGGGTGACTGGAAACACCATATATTTT.

This chain joins TRBV20-1 and TRBJ1-2; D may be TRBD1 (5 bases). CDR1 DFQATT and CDR2 SNEGSKA come from the germline V gene (reference sequence). The CDR3 length is 13 residues. Trimming took off 3 bases at V and 3 bases at J, with 11 bases between the two ends. The CDR3 nucleotides read TGCAGTGCTAGTCCAGGGCGCTACTATGGCTACACCTTC. It codes for CSASPGRYYGYTF.

In its sample, this clone was seen once. This sequence joins TRBV6-1 and TRBJ1-2, with D perhaps TRBD1 (5 bases). The CDR3 is 18 residues long. Trimming cost V 2 bases and J 5 bases, with 24 bases left between them. In germline, CDR1 is MNHNS, CDR2 SASEGT. The CDR3 protein is CASSELRSRQGVGYGYTF. The CDR3 DNA reads as TGTGCCAGCAGTGAATTACGTAGTCGGCAGGGTGTCGGGTATGGCTACACCTTC.

The CDR3 DNA reads TGTGCCAGCAGTCCCCCAGGGGTCAATGAGCAGTTCTTC. The encoded protein is CASSPPGVNEQFF. The chain has TRBV12-3 or TRBV12-4 and TRBJ2-1; maybe TRBD1 (6 bases). The CDR3 has 13 residues. Trimming pared 5 bases from V and 6 bases from J, leaving 11 bases between.

About this clone itself: Other DNA sequences in the sample encode the same CDR3. The chain joins TRBV7-2 to TRBJ1-5; 9 bases align to TRBD1. Germline trimming cut 4 bases from V and 6 bases from J; bases unmatched to any gene: 4. The germline V gene has CDR1 SGHTA and CDR2 FQGNSA. The CDR3 runs to 14 residues. CDR3 residues: CASSSQGAGQPQHF. The CDR3 nucleotides are TGTGCCAGCAGCTCACAGGGGGCGGGTCAGCCCCAGCATTTT.